The clone carrying this T cell receptor beta chain was observed once. Its antigen is currently unknown. This table comes from immunoSEQ multiplex PCR, and its TCRdb copy is limited to in-frame clones, with some not included. The data show tens of thousands of clones, 85% to 90% seen once. CDR3 length equals 15 residues. Looked up from germline, CDR1 is LNHDA and CDR2 is SQIVND (reference sequence). The V end was cut by 10 bases, the J end by 0 bases, with 16 bases between. This entry comes from a study of T cell responses to AZD1222 COVID-19 vaccine. Whole-study results and caveats: The sample set comprised mostly white British donors with more females, and clonal diversity was possibly underestimated. With dominance at 160-218 and 743-854, vaccine-associated CD4 TCRs spanned spike. At baseline, just 6 or 7 AZD1222 recipients tested seropositive.

The chain has TRBV19 and TRBJ1-3, with no clear D. The receptor comes from an adult who received the AZD1222 COVID-19 vaccine. Material: peripheral blood, obtained 28 days after the second AZD1222 dose. The CDR3 nucleotides read TGTGCCACTTCGGACTCATTAAGCTCTGGAAACACCATATATTTT. Translating gives CATSDSLSSGNTIYF.